Listed below are T cell receptor beta chains from one sample, sequenced in a study of vaccination and CD4 T cells after COVID-19. The antigens of these receptors remain unknown. TCRdb re-called the PCR reads through MiXCR, storing one row per CDR3 protein. This table holds 15,000 to 20,000 distinct CDR3 sequences, 60% to 75% found once. The sample taken for sequencing was CD4+ T cells from blood, cultured in vitro. Receptors originate from a human donor who had recovered from COVID-19. Each CDR3 is given with its conserved first and last residue. A D gene is named only where the DNA matches it firmly. The listing skips clone size in some rows; elsewhere it reads once, few, many or a size class.

abundance,v_gene,j_gene,len,d_gene,CDR3aa,CDR3nt
-,TRBV20-1,TRBJ2-1,14,TRBD2,CSAATSGRSNEQFF,TGCAGTGCAGCGACTAGCGGGAGGTCAAATGAGCAGTTCTTC
-,TRBV2,TRBJ1-2,14,-,CASSPRQDNYGYTF,TGTGCCAGCAGTCCTCGACAGGACAACTATGGCTACACCTTC
-,TRBV4-1,TRBJ1-6,16,TRBD1,CASSQGLLQGARPLHF,TGCGCCAGCAGCCAGGGGCTTTTACAGGGGGCGCGACCCCTCCACTTT
-,TRBV7-9,TRBJ1-3,17,-,CASSRVGTGDTGNTIYF,TGTGCCAGCAGCCGAGTGGGGACCGGGGACACTGGAAACACCATATATTTT
few,TRBV7-2,TRBJ1-5,13,-,CASSLKSDQPQHF,TGTGCCAGCAGCTTAAAATCAGATCAGCCCCAGCATTTT
-,TRBV7-3,TRBJ1-1,14,-,CASSLNQRNTEAFF,TGTGCCAGCAGCTTAAATCAGAGGAACACTGAAGCTTTCTTT
-,TRBV27,TRBJ2-5,15,-,CASSPRWILGETQYF,TGTGCCAGCAGTCCCCGGTGGATCCTGGGGGAGACCCAGTACTTC
-,TRBV6-2/TRBV6-3,TRBJ1-5,16,TRBD1,CASSEYTGTVNQPQHF,TGTGCCAGCAGTGAGTATACCGGGACAGTCAATCAGCCCCAGCATTTT
-,TRBV20-1,TRBJ2-1,17,-,CSARALAQGSSYNEQFF,TGCAGTGCTAGAGCTCTCGCCCAGGGGAGCTCCTACAATGAGCAGTTCTTC
-,TRBV12-3/TRBV12-4,TRBJ1-4,11,-,CASSLGEKLFF,TGTGCCAGCAGTTTAGGTGAAAAACTGTTTTTT
-,TRBV20-1,TRBJ1-2,15,-,CSARLSIERGDRYTF,TGCAGTGCTAGACTCTCTATCGAGAGGGGAGATCGCTACACCTTC
once,TRBV27,TRBJ2-1,15,-,CASSWGDSRQNEQFF,TGTGCCAGCAGTTGGGGAGACAGTAGACAGAATGAGCAGTTCTTC
few,TRBV15,TRBJ2-7,14,TRBD1,CATSSRTTGREQYF,TGTGCCACCAGCTCACGGACGACAGGGCGCGAGCAGTACTTC
-,TRBV11-2,TRBJ2-6,16,-,CASSLDPSSGANVLTF,TGTGCCAGCAGCTTAGACCCGTCCTCTGGGGCCAACGTCCTGACTTTC
-,TRBV6-1,TRBJ1-1,15,-,CASSEDRGVNTEAFF,TGTGCCAGCAGTGAAGACCGGGGAGTGAACACTGAAGCTTTCTTT
-,TRBV19,TRBJ1-3,12,-,CASSIGGNTIYF,TGTGCCAGTAGTATAGGCGGGAACACCATATATTTT
-,TRBV20-1,TRBJ1-5,15,TRBD1,CSAQAGTGLNQPQHF,TGCAGTGCCCAGGCCGGGACAGGACTTAATCAGCCCCAGCATTTT
-,TRBV6-2/TRBV6-3,TRBJ2-5,13,-,CASRRTAQETQYF,TGTGCCAGCAGGAGGACAGCCCAAGAGACCCAGTACTTC
-,TRBV12-3/TRBV12-4,TRBJ2-5,14,-,CASSRGSNQETQYF,TGTGCCAGCAGCCGGGGGAGTAACCAAGAGACCCAGTACTTC
-,TRBV10-3,TRBJ1-1,13,-,CAIKDSLNTEAFF,TGTGCCATCAAGGACAGCTTGAACACTGAAGCTTTCTTT
-,TRBV11-2,TRBJ1-1,14,-,CASSLVEMNTEAFF,TGTGCCAGCAGCTTAGTAGAAATGAACACTGAAGCTTTCTTT